This TCR beta chain was sequenced for a study of blood T cell repertoires in COVID-19. Study-level background: COVID-19 samples from acute and convalescent phases originated in the United States, Italy and Spain.

Measured with immunoSEQ multiplex PCR; TCRdb has only the in-frame clones, and not every one. The sample includes about 190,000 clones, around 85% seen only once; the top ten take around 12%. Unmatched junction bases numbered 7, after V lost 5 bases and J lost 7 bases. CDR1 SGHRS and CDR2 YFSETQ come from the germline V gene. This CDR3 spans 15 amino acids. This clonotype originated in a woman in her 50s with acute or convalescent COVID-19. This rearrangement joins TRBV5-1 to TRBJ1-6, with TRBD1 matching over 9 bases. The sequenced sample consisted of peripheral blood. The CDR3 here is CASSMGDRDNSPLHF. Here the CDR3 DNA reads TGCGCCAGCAGTATGGGGGACAGGGACAATTCACCCCTCCACTTT.